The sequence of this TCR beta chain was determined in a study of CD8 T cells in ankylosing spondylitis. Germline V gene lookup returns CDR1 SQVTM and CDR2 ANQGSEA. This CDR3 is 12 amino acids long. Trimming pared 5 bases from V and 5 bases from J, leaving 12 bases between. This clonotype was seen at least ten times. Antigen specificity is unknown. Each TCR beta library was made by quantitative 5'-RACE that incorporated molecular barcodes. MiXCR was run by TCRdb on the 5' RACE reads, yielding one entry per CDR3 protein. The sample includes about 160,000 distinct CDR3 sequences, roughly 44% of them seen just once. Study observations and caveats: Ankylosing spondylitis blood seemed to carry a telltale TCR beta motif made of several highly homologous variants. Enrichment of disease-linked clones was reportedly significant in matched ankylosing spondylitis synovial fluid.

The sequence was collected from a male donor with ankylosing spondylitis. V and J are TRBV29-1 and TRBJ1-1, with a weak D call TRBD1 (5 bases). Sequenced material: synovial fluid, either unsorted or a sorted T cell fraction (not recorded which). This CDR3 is CSVRGEGTEAFF. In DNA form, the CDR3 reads TGCAGCGTTCGGGGAGAGGGGACTGAAGCTTTCTTT.